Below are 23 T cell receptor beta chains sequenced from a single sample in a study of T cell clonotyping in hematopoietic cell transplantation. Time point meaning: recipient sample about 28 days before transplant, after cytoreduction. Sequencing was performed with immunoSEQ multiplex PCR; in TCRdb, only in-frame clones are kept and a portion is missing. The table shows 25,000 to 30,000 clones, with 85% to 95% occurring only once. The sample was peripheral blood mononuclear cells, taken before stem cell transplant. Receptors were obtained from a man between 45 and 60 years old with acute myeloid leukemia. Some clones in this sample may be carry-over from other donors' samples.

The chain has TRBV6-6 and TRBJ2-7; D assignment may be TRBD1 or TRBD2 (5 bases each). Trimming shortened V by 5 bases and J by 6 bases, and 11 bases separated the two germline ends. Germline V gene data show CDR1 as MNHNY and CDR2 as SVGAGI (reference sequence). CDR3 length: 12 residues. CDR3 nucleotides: TGTGCCAGCAGTGGCTCTGGGGGCGAGCAGTACTTC. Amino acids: CASSGSGGEQYF.

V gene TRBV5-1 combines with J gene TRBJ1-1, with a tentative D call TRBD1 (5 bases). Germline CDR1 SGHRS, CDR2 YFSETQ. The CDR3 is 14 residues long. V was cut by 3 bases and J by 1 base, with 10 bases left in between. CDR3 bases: TGCGCCAGCAGCTGGGACCGCCCGAACACTGAAGCTTTCTTT. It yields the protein CASSWDRPNTEAFF.

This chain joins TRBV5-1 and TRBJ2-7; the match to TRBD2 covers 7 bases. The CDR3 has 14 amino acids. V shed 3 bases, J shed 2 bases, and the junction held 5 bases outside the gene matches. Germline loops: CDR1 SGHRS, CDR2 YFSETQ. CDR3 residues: CASSYPGLTYEQYF. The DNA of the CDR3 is TGCGCCAGCAGCTATCCGGGACTAACCTACGAGCAGTACTTC. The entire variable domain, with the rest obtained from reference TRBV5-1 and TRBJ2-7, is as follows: KAGVTQTPRYLIKTRGQQVTLSCSPISGHRSVSWYQQTPGQGLQFLFEYFSETQRNKGNFPGRFSGRQFSNSRSEMNVSTLELGDSALYLCASSYPGLTYEQYFGPGTRLTVT.

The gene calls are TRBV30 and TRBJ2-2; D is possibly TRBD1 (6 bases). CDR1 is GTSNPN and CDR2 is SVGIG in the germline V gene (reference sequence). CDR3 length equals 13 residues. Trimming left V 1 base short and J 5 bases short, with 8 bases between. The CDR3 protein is CAWSAQGTGELFF. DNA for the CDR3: TGTGCCTGGAGTGCCCAGGGGACCGGGGAGCTGTTTTTT.

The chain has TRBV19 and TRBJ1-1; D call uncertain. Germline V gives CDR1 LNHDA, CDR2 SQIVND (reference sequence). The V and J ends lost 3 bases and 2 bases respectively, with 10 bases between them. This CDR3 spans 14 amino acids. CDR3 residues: CASSIGEGNTEAFF. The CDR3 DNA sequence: TGTGCCAGTAGTATCGGAGAGGGAAACACTGAAGCTTTCTTT.

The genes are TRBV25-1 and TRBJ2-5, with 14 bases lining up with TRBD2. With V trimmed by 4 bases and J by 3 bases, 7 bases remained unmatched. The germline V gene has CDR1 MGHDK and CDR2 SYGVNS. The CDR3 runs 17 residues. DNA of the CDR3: TGTGCCAGCAGTGCTGGACTAGCGGGAGGCTTTAAAGAGACCCAGTACTTC. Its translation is CASSAGLAGGFKETQYF.

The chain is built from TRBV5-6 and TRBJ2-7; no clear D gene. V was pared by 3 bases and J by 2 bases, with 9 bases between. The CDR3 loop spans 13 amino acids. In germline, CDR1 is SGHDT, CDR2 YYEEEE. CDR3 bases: TGTGCCAGCAGCTCAGCCAGCACCTACGAGCAGTACTTC. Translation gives CASSSASTYEQYF. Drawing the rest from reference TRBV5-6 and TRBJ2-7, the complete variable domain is DAGVTQSPTHLIKTRGQQVTLRCSPKSGHDTVSWYQQALGQGPQFIFQYYEEEERQRGNFPDRFSGHQFPNYSSELNVNALLLGDSALYLCASSSASTYEQYFGPGTRLTVT.

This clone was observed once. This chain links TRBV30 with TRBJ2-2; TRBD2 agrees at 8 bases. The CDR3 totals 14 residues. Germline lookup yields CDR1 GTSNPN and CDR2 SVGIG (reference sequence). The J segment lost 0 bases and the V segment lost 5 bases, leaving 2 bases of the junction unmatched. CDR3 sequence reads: CAWRGGANTGELFF. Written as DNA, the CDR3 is TGTGCCTGGCGGGGGGGCGCGAACACCGGGGAGCTGTTTTTT.

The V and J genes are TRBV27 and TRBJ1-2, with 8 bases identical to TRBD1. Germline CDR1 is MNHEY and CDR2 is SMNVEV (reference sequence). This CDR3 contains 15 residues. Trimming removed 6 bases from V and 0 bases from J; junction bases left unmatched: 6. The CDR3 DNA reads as TGTGCCAGCAGGACAGGGGAGGAAGCTAACTATGGCTACACCTTC. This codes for CASRTGEEANYGYTF.

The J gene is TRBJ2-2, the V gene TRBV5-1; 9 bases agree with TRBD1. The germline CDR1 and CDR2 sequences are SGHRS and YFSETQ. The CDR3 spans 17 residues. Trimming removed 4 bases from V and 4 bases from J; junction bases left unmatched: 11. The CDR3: CASSPGQGIGSTGELFF. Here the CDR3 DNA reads TGCGCCAGCAGCCCGGGACAGGGAATTGGGAGCACCGGGGAGCTGTTTTTT.

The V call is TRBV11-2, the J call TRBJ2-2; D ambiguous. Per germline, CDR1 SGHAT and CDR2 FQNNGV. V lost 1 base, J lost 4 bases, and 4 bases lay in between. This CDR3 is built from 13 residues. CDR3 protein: CASSLASTGELFF. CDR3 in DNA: TGTGCCAGCAGCTTAGCTTCCACCGGGGAGCTGTTTTTT.

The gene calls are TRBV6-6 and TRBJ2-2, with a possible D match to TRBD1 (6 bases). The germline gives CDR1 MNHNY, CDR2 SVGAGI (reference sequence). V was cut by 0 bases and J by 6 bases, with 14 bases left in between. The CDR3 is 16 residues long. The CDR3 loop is CASSYSRPGEPGELFF. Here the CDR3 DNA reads TGTGCCAGCAGTTACTCGAGGCCAGGGGAACCCGGGGAGCTGTTTTTT.

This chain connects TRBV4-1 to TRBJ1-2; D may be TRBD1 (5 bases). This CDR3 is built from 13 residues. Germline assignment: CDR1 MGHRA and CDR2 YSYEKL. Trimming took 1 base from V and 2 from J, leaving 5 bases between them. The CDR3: CASSQGQNYGYTF. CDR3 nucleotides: TGCGCCAGCAGCCAAGGACAGAACTATGGCTACACCTTC.

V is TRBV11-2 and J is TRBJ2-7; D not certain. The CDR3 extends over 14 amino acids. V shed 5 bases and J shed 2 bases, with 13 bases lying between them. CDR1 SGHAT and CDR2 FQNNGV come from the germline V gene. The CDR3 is CASSGSWGPYEQYF. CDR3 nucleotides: TGTGCCAGCAGCGGGTCGTGGGGTCCCTACGAGCAGTACTTC.

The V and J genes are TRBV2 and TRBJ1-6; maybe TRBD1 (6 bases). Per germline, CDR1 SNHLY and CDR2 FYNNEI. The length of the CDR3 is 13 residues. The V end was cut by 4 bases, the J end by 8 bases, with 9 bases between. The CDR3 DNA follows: TGTGCCAGCAGTGCGGGGGCGGATTCACCCCTCCACTTT. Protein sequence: CASSAGADSPLHF.

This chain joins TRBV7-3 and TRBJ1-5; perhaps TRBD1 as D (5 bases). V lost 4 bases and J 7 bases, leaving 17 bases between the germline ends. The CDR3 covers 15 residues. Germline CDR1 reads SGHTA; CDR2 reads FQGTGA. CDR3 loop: CASSSPLGGLQPQHF. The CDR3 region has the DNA TGTGCCAGCAGCTCCCCCCTGGGGGGGTTGCAGCCCCAGCATTTT.

CDR3 in amino acids: CASSLDRGKRPQHF. CDR3 sequence (DNA): TGTGCCAGCAGCTTGGACAGGGGCAAACGGCCCCAGCATTTT. V is TRBV7-2 and J is TRBJ1-5, with TRBD1 matching 9 bases. V was pared by 3 bases and J by 9 bases, with 6 bases of the junction left unmatched. CDR3 length equals 14 residues. Germline CDR1 and CDR2: SGHTA and FQGNSA.

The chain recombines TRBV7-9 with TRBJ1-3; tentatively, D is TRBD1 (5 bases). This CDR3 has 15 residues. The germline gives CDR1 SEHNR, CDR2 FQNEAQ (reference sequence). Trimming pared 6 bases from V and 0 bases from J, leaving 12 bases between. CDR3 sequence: CASSYVGVSGNTIYF. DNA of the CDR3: TGTGCCAGCAGTTACGTGGGGGTCTCTGGAAACACCATATATTTT.

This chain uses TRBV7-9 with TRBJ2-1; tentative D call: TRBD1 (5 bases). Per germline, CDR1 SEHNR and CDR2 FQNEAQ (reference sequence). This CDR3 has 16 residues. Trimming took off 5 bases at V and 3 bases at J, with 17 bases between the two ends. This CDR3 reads CASSPEPDIFYNEQFF. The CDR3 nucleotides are TGTGCCAGCAGCCCCGAGCCGGACATTTTCTACAATGAGCAGTTCTTC.

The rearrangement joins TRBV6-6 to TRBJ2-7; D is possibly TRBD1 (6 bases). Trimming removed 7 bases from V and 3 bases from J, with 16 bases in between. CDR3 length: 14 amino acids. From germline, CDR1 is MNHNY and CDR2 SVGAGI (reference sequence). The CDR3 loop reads CASTGSQGSYEQYF. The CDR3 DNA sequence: TGTGCCAGCACGGGGTCTCAGGGGAGCTACGAGCAGTACTTC.

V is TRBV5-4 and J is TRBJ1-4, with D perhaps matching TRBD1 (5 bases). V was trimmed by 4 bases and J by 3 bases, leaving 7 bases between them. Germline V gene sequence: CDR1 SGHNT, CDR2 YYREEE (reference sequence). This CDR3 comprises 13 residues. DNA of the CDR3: TGTGCCAGCAGCGGGGGGGCTAATGAAAAACTGTTTTTT. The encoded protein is CASSGGANEKLFF.

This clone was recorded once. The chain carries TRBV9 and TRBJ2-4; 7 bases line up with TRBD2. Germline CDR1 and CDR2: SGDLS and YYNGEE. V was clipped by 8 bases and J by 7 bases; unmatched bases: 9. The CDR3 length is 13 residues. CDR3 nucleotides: TGTGCCAGTTCGGGACTAACGGATAACATTCAGTACTTC. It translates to CASSGLTDNIQYF. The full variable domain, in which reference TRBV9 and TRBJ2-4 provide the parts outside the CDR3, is DSGVTQTPKHLITATGQRVTLRCSPRSGDLSVYWYQQSLDQGLQFLIQYYNGEERAKGNILERFSAQQFPDLHSELNLSSLELGDSALYFCASSGLTDNIQYFGAGTRLSVL.

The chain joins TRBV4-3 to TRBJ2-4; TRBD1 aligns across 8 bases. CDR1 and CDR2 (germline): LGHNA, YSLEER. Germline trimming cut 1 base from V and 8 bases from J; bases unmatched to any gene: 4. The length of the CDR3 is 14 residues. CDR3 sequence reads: CASSQADRGDIQYF. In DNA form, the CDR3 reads TGCGCCAGCAGCCAAGCCGACAGGGGCGACATTCAGTACTTC.